A selection of T cell receptor beta chains follows, all from one sample in a study of blood T cell repertoires in COVID-19. TCRdb's table, derived via immunoSEQ multiplex PCR, lists solely in-frame clones and lacks some. Of about 100,000 clones in the sample, over 85% were seen once. Material: peripheral blood. These receptors were taken from a woman aged 45 to 65 with COVID-19, enrolled during active disease. CDR3s include the opening cysteine and the closing phenylalanine or tryptophan. The D gene is left open where the match is weak. Clone size, where shown, is once, few, many, or a class for clones that have expanded.

d_gene: NA
abundance: NA
v_gene: TRBV6-5
j_gene: TRBJ2-1
CDR3nt: TGTGCCAGCAGGGGGGGGCAGTTCTCCTACAATGAGCAGTTCTTC
CDR3aa: CASRGGQFSYNEQFF

d_gene: TRBD2
abundance: NA
v_gene: TRBV11-1
j_gene: TRBJ2-3
CDR3nt: TGTGCCAGCAGCACGACTAGCGGGGGGGGTACGCAGTATTTT
CDR3aa: CASSTTSGGGTQYF

d_gene: NA
abundance: NA
v_gene: TRBV30
j_gene: TRBJ2-1
CDR3nt: TGTGCCTGGATACGGGCCGGAGGGGAGCAGTTCTTC
CDR3aa: CAWIRAGGEQFF

d_gene: NA
abundance: NA
v_gene: TRBV6-1
j_gene: TRBJ1-2
CDR3nt: TGTGCCAGCAGTGAATCAGGCAGGTTCGGCTACACCTTC
CDR3aa: CASSESGRFGYTF

d_gene: TRBD2
abundance: once
v_gene: TRBV27
j_gene: TRBJ2-2
CDR3nt: TGTGCCAGCAGCCGGGGACTAAACACCGGGGAGCTGTTTTTT
CDR3aa: CASSRGLNTGELFF

d_gene: TRBD1
abundance: NA
v_gene: TRBV5-1
j_gene: TRBJ1-3
CDR3nt: TGCGCCAGCAGCTTGTTGGGGGGACAGAACGCTGGAAACACCATATATTTT
CDR3aa: CASSLLGGQNAGNTIYF

d_gene: NA
abundance: NA
v_gene: TRBV18
j_gene: TRBJ1-1
CDR3nt: TGTGCCAGCTCACCCGACAACTTGAACACTGAAGCTTTCTTT
CDR3aa: CASSPDNLNTEAFF

d_gene: TRBD1
abundance: once
v_gene: TRBV7-9
j_gene: TRBJ2-5
CDR3nt: TGTGCCAGCAGCTTGGCCGACAGGGAGAGGGAGACCCAGTACTTC
CDR3aa: CASSLADRERETQYF

d_gene: TRBD1
abundance: NA
v_gene: TRBV7-2
j_gene: TRBJ2-3
CDR3nt: TGTGCCAGCAGCCTACTAGGGGGCGTGAGGACAGATACGCAGTATTTT
CDR3aa: CASSLLGGVRTDTQYF

d_gene: NA
abundance: NA
v_gene: TRBV7-2
j_gene: TRBJ2-7
CDR3nt: TGTGCCAGCAGCTCGGCCGGGGGATTCTCTTACGAGCAGTACTTC
CDR3aa: CASSSAGGFSYEQYF